Detailed here is one T cell receptor (beta chain). This clonotype has only a few counts. No antigen is known for it. Base quality data are lacking; no much larger clone is found one base away. V is clipped by 2 bases and J by 4 bases, and the sequence between their germline boundaries is 15 bases long. The germline V gene gives CDR1 as MDHEN and CDR2 as SYDVKM. The CDR3 starts with the cysteine, ends with the phenylalanine, and has 15 residues. Only the CDR3 part of the read is kept: 45 bases, read in frame from the first base. These data originate in a study of T cell repertoires in cytomegalovirus infection (dated by TCRdb to between 2018 and 2021). Context from the whole study: Because public TCR beta signatures pointed to carriage of CMV infection together with the matching HLA type, the HLA type of each donor mattered for the analysis. On the study overall, not on this receptor specifically: In both this cohort and an independent cohort of under 450 donors, the cumulative frequency of public TCR beta family members distinguished carriers of CMV infection plus the relevant HLA type. The ex vivo response was dominated by HLA-C-restricted CMV-specific TCR beta clonotypes, which also provided the single most frequent clonotype in two of eight donors.

The sequencing machine was an Illumina HiSeq 1500. Starting from the raw public reads, TCRdb applied fastp trimming at Q25, assembled clones with MiXCR and retained in-frame beta chains. Here each entry gathers all rows of one CDR3 protein and keeps the most common genes and DNA. Within this sample are roughly 230,000 distinct CDR3 sequences, with approximately 17% of them counted one time only. About 45% of the sample is held by the ten biggest clonotypes. Rearrangement joined TRBV28 to TRBJ2-7; the D gene is possibly TRBD2, with 6 bases matching. The sequence was obtained from a human donor in good health (CMV status not recorded). Some clones in this sample may be carry-over from other donors' samples. The specimen was CD8+ T cells from PBMCs. The DNA sequence reads TGTGCCAGCAGTTTACGAACCGGGACTGGATACGAGCAGTACTTC. It translates as CASSLRTGTGYEQYF.